This paragraph covers one T cell receptor (beta chain) sequence. Its antigen remains unknown. This record belongs to a study of T cell responses to AZD1222 COVID-19 vaccine. Findings and limits, study-wide: The reported proportion of spike-specific TCRs targeting unmutated variant regions was nearly half.

Generated by immunoSEQ multiplex PCR, the TCRdb table keeps only in-frame clones and is missing some. The sample lists 98,000 or so clones; over 70% were seen once. CDR1 is MNHEY, CDR2 SMNVEV, per germline (reference sequence). V shed 1 base and J 8 bases; nucleotides not matched to a gene: 11. The CDR3 extends over 17 amino acids. The receptor comes from an adult in good health. Material: peripheral blood, obtained on day 0 of AZD1222 vaccination. The V and J genes are TRBV27 and TRBJ2-2; 9 bases are a match to TRBD2. In nucleotides, the CDR3 is TGTGCCAGCAGTTTATGGGTCGATAGCGGGAGATCTGGGGAGCTGTTTTTT. Translated: CASSLWVDSGRSGELFF.